These 5 T cell receptor beta chains were all obtained from the same sample, sequenced in a study of control samples from healthy donors and cancer patients. Produced via immunoSEQ multiplex PCR; TCRdb's table is partial and in-frame only. The data show approximately 140,000 clones, with just under 90% seen just once and about 7.9% held by the top ten. Sequenced material: PBMCs. The receptors were sampled from a man aged 50 to 60 with head and neck cancer.

The gene calls are TRBV28 and TRBJ2-7; 13 positions agree with TRBD2. The CDR3 is 18 amino acids. The germline V gene encodes CDR1 MDHEN and CDR2 SYDVKM. Germline trimming cut 3 bases from V and 3 bases from J; bases unmatched to any gene: 11. The CDR3 protein is CASSFTSGRAEINYEQYF. The CDR3 region has the DNA TGTGCCAGCAGTTTTACTAGCGGGAGGGCCGAGATAAACTACGAGCAGTACTTC.

The chain uses TRBV10-3 and TRBJ2-3; D unclear. The germline V and J ends were trimmed by 0 bases and 2 bases, with 6 bases remaining between them. In germline, CDR1 is ENHRY, CDR2 SYGVKD. There are 14 residues in the CDR3. The CDR3 nucleotides read TGTGCCATCAGTGAGTCGGGCCTCACAGATACGCAGTATTTT. Its translation: CAISESGLTDTQYF.

This clone has only one observation. The gene calls are TRBV9 and TRBJ1-1; D unresolved. Germline lookup yields CDR1 SGDLS and CDR2 YYNGEE. CDR3 size: 14 residues. V lost 0 bases, J lost 0 bases, and 6 bases lay in between. CDR3 protein: CASSVEALNTEAFF. The CDR3 region has the DNA TGTGCCAGCAGCGTAGAAGCACTGAACACTGAAGCTTTCTTT. The complete variable domain, with remaining parts taken from reference TRBV9 and TRBJ1-1, reads DSGVTQTPKHLITATGQRVTLRCSPRSGDLSVYWYQQSLDQGLQFLIQYYNGEERAKGNILERFSAQQFPDLHSELNLSSLELGDSALYFCASSVEALNTEAFFGQGTRLTVV.

The chain combines TRBV10-3 with TRBJ1-1, with D possibly TRBD1 on 6 matching bases. The CDR3 totals 14 residues. Trimming cost V 3 bases and J 3 bases, with 11 bases left between them. Germline V lookup: CDR1 ENHRY, CDR2 SYGVKD. For the CDR3, the DNA is TGTGCCATCAGTGAAAACTACAGGGACACTGAAGCTTTCTTT. It yields the protein CAISENYRDTEAFF.

This clone has only one observation. The chain has TRBV6-1 and TRBJ2-7; D ambiguous. The V and J ends lost 1 base and 3 bases respectively, with 7 bases between them. This CDR3 comprises 13 residues. CDR1 and CDR2 from the germline V gene are MNHNS and SASEGT. The DNA for the CDR3 is TGTGCCAGCAGTGAAGGCATTTTCTACGAGCAGTACTTC. Its translation is CASSEGIFYEQYF.